These 15 T cell receptor beta chains came from one sample sequenced in a study of T cells in Graves' hyperthyroidism and ophthalmopathy. The TCR beta CDR3 regions underwent amplification using RNA transcripts as the source. HTBI primers drove first-round RT-PCR of the TCR CDR3. Using its own MiXCR run on the multiplex PCR reads, TCRdb lists one record per CDR3 protein. The table has 300,000 to 450,000 distinct CDR3 sequences, about a sixth seen once. The sample was blood. Source of these receptors: a woman between 40 and 50 years old with Graves' ophthalmopathy.

There are many counts of this clonotype. V is TRBV13 and J is TRBJ2-7; D perhaps matches TRBD2 (5 bases). Trimming shortened V by 2 bases and J by 6 bases, and 8 bases separated the two germline ends. This CDR3 has 12 amino acids. Germline values: CDR1 PRHDT, CDR2 FYEKMQ (reference sequence). The DNA of the CDR3 is TGTGCCAGCAGCTTACGGGGTCTCGAGCAGTACTTC. As protein: CASSLRGLEQYF.

For this clonotype: Relative to the germline gene, one junction end is altered; a read error may explain this. The chain couples TRBV11-2 to TRBJ1-2; 9 positions agree with TRBD1. Germline V lookup: CDR1 SGHAT, CDR2 FQNNGV. The CDR3 is 17 residues long. CDR3 sequence reads: CASNLGRRDRANYGYTF. The CDR3 DNA reads TGTGCCAGCAACTTAGGACGCCGGGACAGGGCTAACTATGGCTACACCTTC.

At least ten counts were recorded for this clonotype. The chain employs TRBV28 and TRBJ1-1, with D perhaps TRBD1 (6 bases). The CDR3 spans 17 residues. Germline V gives CDR1 MDHEN, CDR2 SYDVKM. V lost 5 bases to trimming and J lost 4 bases, with 23 bases between them. CDR3 sequence reads: CASSLLQQGFWGTEAFF. The DNA of the CDR3 is TGTGCCAGCAGTCTCCTCCAACAGGGTTTTTGGGGCACTGAAGCTTTCTTT.

This clonotype was seen many times. The chain combines TRBV6-2 or TRBV6-3 with TRBJ1-5; D may be TRBD1 (5 bases). This CDR3 region has 15 residues. The germline gives CDR1 MNHEY, CDR2 SVGEGT. The V gene lost 7 bases and the J gene lost 1 base, with 14 bases spanning the gap. The CDR3 bases are TGTGCCAGCACCCTCGCATGGGGCAGCAATCAGCCCCAGCATTTT. Amino acids: CASTLAWGSNQPQHF.

This clonotype was counted at least ten times. This rearrangement joins TRBV27 to TRBJ2-7; D perhaps matches TRBD2 (6 bases). CDR1 MNHEY and CDR2 SMNVEV come from the germline V gene (reference sequence). The ends were cut back, 4 bases at V and 3 bases at J, with 25 bases in the middle. The CDR3 extends over 18 amino acids. CDR3 coding DNA: TGTGCCAGCAGTTCCCGCTTTTCCATGGCGGGGACGAGCTACGAGCAGTACTTC. Its protein product is CASSSRFSMAGTSYEQYF.

V and J are TRBV12-3 or TRBV12-4 and TRBJ1-1; D not certain. The CDR3 totals 14 residues. Trimming stripped 2 bases from V and 5 bases from J, with 12 bases between. The CDR3 DNA reads TGTGCCAGCAGTTTATTGGGTCAGAAGACTGAAGCTTTCTTT. Translation gives CASSLLGQKTEAFF.

The sample holds many counts of this clonotype. J is TRBJ1-5 and V is TRBV27, with 9 bases fitting TRBD1. V lost 6 bases and J lost 2; bases outside the gene matches: 5. CDR3 length: 15 amino acids. From germline, CDR1 is MNHEY and CDR2 SMNVEV (reference sequence). CDR3 DNA: TGTGCCAGCAGACGGACAGGGGCGGGCAATCAGCCCCAGCATTTT. Its translation is CASRRTGAGNQPQHF.

This clonotype has at least ten counts. CDR3 residues: CSASTAAGRLAKNIQYF. DNA for the CDR3: TGCAGTGCTAGTACAGCAGCGGGGAGGCTAGCCAAAAACATTCAGTACTTC. The rearrangement uses TRBV20-1 and TRBJ2-4; 7 positions match TRBD2. V was clipped by 3 bases and J by 0 bases; unmatched bases: 11. Germline V gene sequence: CDR1 DFQATT, CDR2 SNEGSKA (reference sequence). This CDR3 comprises 17 residues.

This clonotype came up many times. The rearrangement links TRBV5-1 to TRBJ2-7; D remains unclear. Germline CDR1 reads SGHRS; CDR2 reads YFSETQ. The germline V and J ends were trimmed by 0 bases and 3 bases, with 7 bases remaining between them. This CDR3 comprises 13 residues. CDR3 in DNA: TGCGCCAGCAGCTTGGGGGCAGACTACGAGCAGTACTTC. As protein: CASSLGADYEQYF.

This clonotype came up a few times. The chain couples TRBV20-1 to TRBJ2-2; 9 nucleotides match TRBD2. The CDR3 spans 17 residues. With 6 bases clipped from V and 7 bases from J, the junction kept 18 bases outside the gene matches. Germline V gene lookup returns CDR1 DFQATT and CDR2 SNEGSKA (reference sequence). The DNA of the CDR3 is TGCAGTGCCCGTGGGAGACGCGCGGGAGGGCTGAGCGGGGAGCTGTTTTTT. It yields the protein CSARGRRAGGLSGELFF.

The CDR3 region has the DNA TGCGCCAGCAGCCAGGCAGGTATGAACACTGAAGCTTTCTTT. Its protein product is CASSQAGMNTEAFF. This chain connects TRBV4-1 to TRBJ1-1, with D unclear. The ends were cut back, 3 bases at V and 0 bases at J, with 8 bases in the middle. Germline V lookup: CDR1 MGHRA, CDR2 YSYEKL. The CDR3 has 14 residues.

This clonotype was observed at least ten times. V gene TRBV20-1 combines with J gene TRBJ2-7; perhaps TRBD1 as D (5 bases). V lost 3 bases and J lost 3, with 12 bases in between. CDR3 length: 13 residues. Per germline, CDR1 DFQATT and CDR2 SNEGSKA (reference sequence). The CDR3 reads CSARSRENYEQYF. The CDR3 bases are TGCAGTGCTAGGAGCAGGGAAAACTACGAGCAGTACTTC.

This clonotype has a count of ten or more. The gene calls are TRBV6-5 and TRBJ2-7, with TRBD1 identical over 7 bases. CDR1 and CDR2 (germline): MNHEY, SVGAGI. Losses at the gene ends were 5 bases for V and 3 bases for J; bases not matched to a gene: 7. CDR3 length equals 14 residues. CDR3: CASSRQGKGYEQYF. Here the CDR3 DNA reads TGTGCCAGCAGTCGACAGGGTAAGGGCTACGAGCAGTACTTC.

The genes are TRBV6-5 and TRBJ2-7; D ambiguous. V shed 3 bases and J shed 2 bases, with 14 bases lying between them. Germline loops: CDR1 MNHEY, CDR2 SVGAGI. This CDR3 region has 15 residues. The CDR3 loop reads CASSYSNSYTYEQYF. The CDR3 DNA is TGTGCCAGCAGTTATAGTAATTCTTATACCTACGAGCAGTACTTC.

This clonotype came up many times. The J gene is TRBJ1-2, the V gene TRBV5-1; D is ambiguous. Per germline, CDR1 SGHRS and CDR2 YFSETQ. V gave up 4 bases and J gave up 2 bases, with 12 bases separating them. The CDR3 sequence is 14 residues long. The DNA for the CDR3 is TGCGCCAGCAGCCCGGAAGGAGGGAACTATGGCTACACCTTC. Protein sequence: CASSPEGGNYGYTF.